One sample yielded the 27 T cell receptor beta chains listed below, sequenced in a study of blood T cell repertoires in COVID-19. Clones were sequenced by immunoSEQ multiplex PCR, and TCRdb holds only the in-frame ones, with some missing. The profile shows roughly 60,000 clones, 85% to 90% of them singletons. The sequenced material came from peripheral blood. All receptors come from a human donor in a cohort sampled during active COVID-19.

The rearrangement joins TRBV11-2 to TRBJ2-2; D gene unclear. The CDR3 runs to 13 residues. Germline-derived CDR1 and CDR2 are SGHAT and FQNNGV. V was cut by 2 bases and J by 2 bases, with 3 bases left in between. CDR3 in amino acids: CASSLLNTGELFF. The CDR3 bases are TGTGCCAGCAGCTTACTAAACACCGGGGAGCTGTTTTTT.

The rearrangement uses TRBV4-1 and TRBJ2-2, with 9 nucleotides matching TRBD1. V was clipped by 3 bases and J by 4 bases; unmatched bases: 6. The germline V gene has CDR1 MGHRA and CDR2 YSYEKL. The CDR3 extends over 16 amino acids. The CDR3 region has the DNA TGCGCCAGCAGCCATAATACAGGGGGCAGCACCGGGGAGCTGTTTTTT. Amino acids: CASSHNTGGSTGELFF.

This chain joins TRBV27 and TRBJ2-7, with TRBD1 matching over 8 bases. Germline values: CDR1 MNHEY, CDR2 SMNVEV (reference sequence). This CDR3 has 15 residues. V lost 5 bases to trimming and J lost 3 bases; unmatched junction nucleotides: 9. This CDR3 is CASSIRTGSFYEQYF. The CDR3 DNA follows: TGTGCCAGCAGTATCCGGACAGGGAGCTTCTACGAGCAGTACTTC.

The genes are TRBV7-9 and TRBJ1-1; no reliable D call. The CDR3 totals 13 residues. CDR1 is SEHNR and CDR2 is FQNEAQ in the germline V gene (reference sequence). The ends were cut back, 5 bases at V and 1 base at J, with 8 bases in the middle. The CDR3 spells CASSLTGNTEAFF. CDR3 sequence (DNA): TGTGCCAGCAGCCTTACGGGGAACACTGAAGCTTTCTTT.

The chain recombines TRBV5-6 with TRBJ1-4; possible D gene TRBD1, 5 bases. Germline CDR1 and CDR2: SGHDT and YYEEEE. Trimming shortened V by 4 bases and J by 4 bases, and 5 bases separated the two germline ends. This CDR3 region has 12 residues. In nucleotides, the CDR3 is TGTGCCAGCAGCAGGGGTAATGAAAAACTGTTTTTT. It encodes CASSRGNEKLFF.

This clone was seen a handful of times. The CDR3 region is CASSQVGEGQPQHF. CDR3 DNA: TGCGCCAGCAGCCAAGTAGGGGAGGGTCAGCCCCAGCATTTT. The chain is built from TRBV4-1 and TRBJ1-5; the D gene is possibly TRBD1 (5 bases). The CDR3 runs to 14 residues. V lost 1 base and J lost 6, with 10 bases in between. In germline, CDR1 is MGHRA, CDR2 YSYEKL.

This clone was detected a few times. The chain carries TRBV7-8 and TRBJ1-3; 8 bases line up with TRBD1. The ends lost 3 bases at V and 2 bases at J; junction bases unmatched: 9. The CDR3 consists of 17 residues. In germline, CDR1 is SGHVS, CDR2 FQNEAQ. The CDR3 bases are TGTGCCAGCAGCTTCAACCTAAGGACAGGGCCTGGAAACACCATATATTTT. Translating gives CASSFNLRTGPGNTIYF.

In this sample, this clone turned up once. The chain carries TRBV27 and TRBJ2-7; 7 bases match TRBD2. The CDR3 loop spans 14 amino acids. The V gene end was trimmed by 2 bases and the J gene end by 3 bases; junction bases not matched to a gene: 4. CDR1 is MNHEY and CDR2 is SMNVEV in the germline V gene (reference sequence). CDR3 residues: CASSLKGLYYEQYF. The CDR3 DNA follows: TGTGCCAGCAGTTTAAAGGGACTATACTACGAGCAGTACTTC.

The V gene is TRBV6-5, the J gene TRBJ2-5; 10 nucleotides agree with TRBD2. V was pared by 4 bases and J by 5 bases, with 10 bases of the junction left unmatched. Looked up from germline, CDR1 is MNHEY and CDR2 is SVGAGI. The CDR3 is made up of 16 amino acids. In DNA, the CDR3 is TGTGCCAGCAGTTCCGATCTAGCGGGAGATGGGGAGACCCAGTACTTC. Translation: CASSSDLAGDGETQYF.

The rearrangement joins TRBV7-2 to TRBJ2-1, with D tentatively TRBD2 (6 bases). The CDR3 length is 13 residues. From germline, CDR1 is SGHTA and CDR2 FQGNSA. V lost 4 bases to trimming and J lost 8 bases, with 12 bases between them. CDR3 bases: TGTGCCAGCAGCTCTGGCGCGGGATATGAGCAGTTCTTC. Translated, it gives CASSSGAGYEQFF.

The chain is built from TRBV5-1 and TRBJ1-1; 10 nucleotides match TRBD1. There are 14 residues in the CDR3. Germline-derived CDR1 and CDR2 are SGHRS and YFSETQ. Trimming cost V 5 bases and J 1 base; bases outside gene matches: 2. The CDR3 loop is CASRTGGTNTEAFF. The CDR3 DNA follows: TGCGCCAGCAGGACAGGGGGCACGAACACTGAAGCTTTCTTT. The full variable domain, in which reference TRBV5-1 and TRBJ1-1 provide the parts outside the CDR3, is KAGVTQTPRYLIKTRGQQVTLSCSPISGHRSVSWYQQTPGQGLQFLFEYFSETQRNKGNFPGRFSGRQFSNSRSEMNVSTLELGDSALYLCASRTGGTNTEAFFGQGTRLTVV.

The chain's CDR3 is CASSSWAGTQETQYF. CDR3 nucleotide sequence: TGTGCCAGCAGTTCATGGGCAGGGACTCAAGAGACCCAGTACTTC. This chain links TRBV27 with TRBJ2-5; D perhaps matches TRBD2 (6 bases). The CDR3 has 15 residues. V lost 4 bases and J 2 bases, leaving 14 bases between the germline ends. Germline CDR1 and CDR2: MNHEY and SMNVEV (reference sequence).

The chain is built from TRBV6-2 or TRBV6-3 and TRBJ2-1; TRBD2 agrees at 9 bases. CDR1 MNHEY and CDR2 SVGEGT come from the germline V gene. The V and J ends lost 0 bases and 3 bases, in that order; junction bases with no gene match: 6. This CDR3 has 17 residues. The CDR3 nucleotides are TGTGCCAGCAGTTACTCCCCAGCGGGAGGTATCTACAATGAGCAGTTCTTC. It codes for CASSYSPAGGIYNEQFF.

The chain couples TRBV6-5 to TRBJ1-2; a weak D match, TRBD1 (5 bases). This CDR3 comprises 13 residues. V gave up 2 bases and J gave up 4 bases, with 8 bases separating them. Germline V CDR1 and CDR2: MNHEY, SVGAGI. CDR3 loop: CASSYTGTYGYTF. The CDR3 nucleotides read TGTGCCAGCAGTTACACAGGAACCTATGGCTACACCTTC.

The chain is built from TRBV4-3 and TRBJ2-7; 7 positions match TRBD1. Germline CDR1 LGHNA, CDR2 YSLEER. This CDR3 comprises 14 residues. With V trimmed by 0 bases and J by 3 bases, 2 bases remained unmatched. CDR3 sequence (DNA): TGCGCCAGCAGCCAAGATTCAGGGGGCTACGAGCAGTACTTC. Protein sequence: CASSQDSGGYEQYF.

This clone was detected a few times. This chain joins TRBV27 and TRBJ2-2; D remains ambiguous. Trimming left V 0 bases short and J 4 bases short, with 6 bases between. There are 14 residues in the CDR3. In germline, CDR1 is MNHEY, CDR2 SMNVEV (reference sequence). CDR3 region: CASSLSLVTGELFF. For the CDR3, the DNA is TGTGCCAGCAGTTTATCTCTAGTCACCGGGGAGCTGTTTTTT.

The chain employs TRBV7-8 and TRBJ2-7; 7 bases agree with TRBD1. Germline lookup yields CDR1 SGHVS and CDR2 FQNEAQ. V lost 5 bases and J lost 3; bases outside the gene matches: 7. This CDR3 contains 14 residues. Here the CDR3 DNA reads TGTGCCAGCAGCCCCCCGGGACAGTTCTACGAGCAGTACTTC. Its protein product is CASSPPGQFYEQYF.

The V call is TRBV7-2, the J call TRBJ2-3; 8 nucleotides agree with TRBD1. This CDR3 is built from 18 residues. V was clipped by 2 bases and J by 5 bases; unmatched bases: 15. Germline loops: CDR1 SGHTA, CDR2 FQGNSA. Here the CDR3 reads CASSLSPVGQGLGDTQYF. The CDR3 nucleotides read TGTGCCAGCAGCTTATCGCCGGTCGGACAGGGCTTAGGAGATACGCAGTATTTT.

As DNA, the CDR3 is TGCGCCAGCAGCCAACGGACGCCGGGACAGGGACATGAGCAGTTCTTC. Its translation is CASSQRTPGQGHEQFF. The chain employs TRBV4-3 and TRBJ2-1, with 9 bases matching TRBD1. Trimming cost V 2 bases and J 8 bases; bases outside gene matches: 10. Germline values: CDR1 LGHNA, CDR2 YSLEER. The CDR3 extends over 16 amino acids.

V usage is TRBV11-3 and J usage is TRBJ2-7, with no clear D. This CDR3 is built from 11 residues. Germline V gene data show CDR1 as SGHNT and CDR2 as YENEEA. Trimming left V 4 bases short and J 2 bases short, with 3 bases between. This CDR3 is CASSSAYEQYF. In DNA, the CDR3 is TGTGCCAGCAGCTCCGCCTACGAGCAGTACTTC.

The chain has TRBV28 and TRBJ1-5; D perhaps matches TRBD1 (5 bases). Trimming removed 6 bases at V and 0 bases at J, with 15 bases between. The germline CDR1 and CDR2 sequences are MDHEN and SYDVKM. This CDR3 is built from 16 residues. In nucleotides, the CDR3 is TGTGCCAGCAGCCCCGGGGGTCCCAGTAGCAATCAGCCCCAGCATTTT. Protein: CASSPGGPSSNQPQHF.

The chain joins TRBV28 to TRBJ2-5, with 8 positions matching TRBD1. The germline V gene has CDR1 MDHEN and CDR2 SYDVKM. V trimming: 6 bases; J trimming: 5 bases; junction bases outside the gene matches: 8. CDR3 size: 14 residues. DNA of the CDR3: TGTGCCAGCAGAAGACAGGGGCTAGGGGAGACCCAGTACTTC. The encoded protein is CASRRQGLGETQYF.

The V call is TRBV6-1, the J call TRBJ2-7; 8 positions match TRBD2. Germline V gives CDR1 MNHNS, CDR2 SASEGT. V lost 1 base, J lost 1 base, and 3 bases stayed unmatched. The CDR3 covers 15 residues. The DNA of the CDR3 is TGTGCCAGCAGTGAAGAGGCGGGGGGTTCCTACGAGCAGTACTTC. The encoded protein is CASSEEAGGSYEQYF.

This chain connects TRBV5-6 to TRBJ1-1; D gene ambiguous. The V gene's germline CDR1 is SGHDT and CDR2 YYEEEE. V lost 2 bases to trimming and J lost 5 bases, with 10 bases between them. The CDR3 is made up of 13 amino acids. The CDR3 DNA reads as TGTGCCAGCAGCTTACCGGTTGAAACTGAAGCTTTCTTT. This gives the protein CASSLPVETEAFF.

The J gene is TRBJ1-4, the V gene TRBV10-3, with D possibly being TRBD1 (6 bases). Germline lookup yields CDR1 ENHRY and CDR2 SYGVKD. The CDR3 length is 15 residues. Trimming cost V 0 bases and J 8 bases, with 13 bases left between them. The CDR3 nucleotides read TGTGCCATCAGTGAGTCGGATCAGGGGACCGAAAAACTGTTTTTT. This gives the protein CAISESDQGTEKLFF.

The chain employs TRBV7-8 and TRBJ2-7; 10 bases fit TRBD1. The CDR3 is 15 amino acids. J was trimmed by 6 bases and V by 5 bases; bases with no gene match: 10. CDR1 SGHVS and CDR2 FQNEAQ come from the germline V gene. CDR3 coding DNA: TGTGCCAGCAGCGTGACAGGGGGCTCGGGGGGCGAGCAGTACTTC. This encodes CASSVTGGSGGEQYF.

This chain joins TRBV27 and TRBJ1-1; D is uncertain. The V and J ends lost 3 bases and 1 base respectively, with 6 bases between them. The CDR3 covers 13 residues. CDR1 and CDR2 from the germline V gene are MNHEY and SMNVEV (reference sequence). The CDR3 protein is CASSLSANTEAFF. The CDR3 DNA reads TGTGCCAGCAGTTTGAGTGCGAACACTGAAGCTTTCTTT.